These T cell receptor beta chains were read from a single sample in a study of blood T cells in healthy people across ages. TCRdb redid the calling of the 5' RACE reads with MiXCR, one entry per CDR3 protein. Among some 1 million distinct CDR3 sequences listed, over 35% were seen once. The sample consisted of blood. These receptors were obtained from a woman aged 55-75 years in good health. CDR3s include the opening cysteine and the closing phenylalanine or tryptophan. A D gene is named only where the DNA matches it firmly. Clone size appears in some rows only: once, few, many, or a class for an expanded clone.

J gene,clone size,D gene,V gene,CDR3 protein,CDR3 DNA
TRBJ2-5,few,NA,TRBV27,CASRRTGLSKNIQYF,TGTGCCAGCAGACGGACAGGACTATCCAAAAATATTCAGTACTTC
TRBJ2-5,NA,NA,TRBV5-1,CASSLVGKSGSETQYF,TGCGCCAGCAGCTTGGTTGGGAAATCGGGATCAGAGACCCAGTACTTC
TRBJ2-1,few,NA,TRBV6-2/TRBV6-3,CAGRTGYGNEQFF,TGTGCCGGCCGTACAGGGTACGGCAATGAGCAGTTCTTC
TRBJ2-7,few,TRBD2,TRBV7-9,CASSWGLAGDEQYF,TGTGCCAGCAGCTGGGGGCTAGCGGGAGACGAGCAGTACTTC
TRBJ2-7,NA,NA,TRBV27,CASSLAERINYEQYF,TGTGCCAGCAGTTTAGCGGAAAGGATTAACTACGAGCAGTACTTC
TRBJ2-1,NA,TRBD2,TRBV28,CASSAGGAGRHNEQFF,TGTGCCAGCAGCGCCGGGGGAGCGGGAAGGCACAATGAGCAGTTCTTC
TRBJ2-5,NA,TRBD2,TRBV9,CASSVGVREGQETQYF,TGTGCCAGCAGCGTAGGGGTGCGGGAGGGCCAAGAGACCCAGTACTTC
TRBJ2-6,few,NA,TRBV2,CATHSGANVLTF,TGTGCCACCCATTCTGGGGCCAACGTCCTGACTTTC
TRBJ2-5,NA,TRBD2,TRBV20-1,CSAGLAGSGETQYF,TGCAGTGCTGGGTTAGCGGGATCGGGGGAGACCCAGTACTTC
TRBJ1-2,few,NA,TRBV6-5,CASSYSLTGLVEGYTF,TGTGCCAGCAGTTACTCACTCACAGGGTTGGTGGAAGGCTACACCTTC
TRBJ1-1,NA,NA,TRBV7-2,CASSTVMGTEAFF,TGTGCCAGCAGCACCGTGATGGGTACTGAAGCTTTCTTT
TRBJ1-5,NA,NA,TRBV12-3/TRBV12-4,CASSQDHQPQHF,TGTGCCAGCTCGCAGGATCATCAGCCCCAGCATTTT
TRBJ2-1,NA,NA,TRBV6-5,CASSQTLGVIYNEQFF,TGTGCCAGCAGTCAAACCCTGGGAGTAATCTACAATGAGCAGTTCTTC
TRBJ2-7,many,NA,TRBV6-6,CASSYSVEQYF,TGTGCCAGCAGTTACTCGGTCGAGCAGTACTTC
TRBJ2-6,NA,NA,TRBV6-5,CASSYGRGSSTGANVLTF,TGTGCCAGCAGTTACGGCCGGGGGAGTTCGACTGGGGCCAACGTCCTGACTTTC
TRBJ2-7,few,NA,TRBV28,CASSTHSMLRGWSYEQYF,TGTGCCAGCAGTACCCATTCGATGTTGAGGGGTTGGTCCTACGAGCAGTACTTC